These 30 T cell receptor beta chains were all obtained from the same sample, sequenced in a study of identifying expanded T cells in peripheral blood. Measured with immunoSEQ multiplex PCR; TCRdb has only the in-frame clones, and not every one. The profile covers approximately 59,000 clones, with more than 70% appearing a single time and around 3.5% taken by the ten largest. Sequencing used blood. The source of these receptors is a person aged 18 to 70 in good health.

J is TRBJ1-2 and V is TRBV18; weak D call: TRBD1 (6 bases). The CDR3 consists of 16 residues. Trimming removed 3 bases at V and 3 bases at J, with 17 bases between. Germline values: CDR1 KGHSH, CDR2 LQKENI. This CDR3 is CASSPTPTGFDYGYTF. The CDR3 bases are TGTGCCAGCTCACCCACCCCGACAGGCTTTGACTATGGCTACACCTTC.

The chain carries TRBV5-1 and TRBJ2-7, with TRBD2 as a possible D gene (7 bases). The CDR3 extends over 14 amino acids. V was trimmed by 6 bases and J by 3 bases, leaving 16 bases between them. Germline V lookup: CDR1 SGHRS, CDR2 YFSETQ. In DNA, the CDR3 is TGCGCCAGCACCCGTTCGGGGGGCGGCTACGAGCAGTACTTC. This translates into CASTRSGGGYEQYF. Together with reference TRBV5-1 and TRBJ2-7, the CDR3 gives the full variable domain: KAGVTQTPRYLIKTRGQQVTLSCSPISGHRSVSWYQQTPGQGLQFLFEYFSETQRNKGNFPGRFSGRQFSNSRSEMNVSTLELGDSALYLCASTRSGGGYEQYFGPGTRLTVT.

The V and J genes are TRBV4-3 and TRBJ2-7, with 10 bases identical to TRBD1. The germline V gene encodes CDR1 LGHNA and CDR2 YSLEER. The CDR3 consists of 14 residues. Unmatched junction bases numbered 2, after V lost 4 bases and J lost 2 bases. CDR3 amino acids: CASSRDRGPYEQYF. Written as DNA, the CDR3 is TGCGCCAGCAGCCGTGACAGGGGGCCCTACGAGCAGTACTTC.

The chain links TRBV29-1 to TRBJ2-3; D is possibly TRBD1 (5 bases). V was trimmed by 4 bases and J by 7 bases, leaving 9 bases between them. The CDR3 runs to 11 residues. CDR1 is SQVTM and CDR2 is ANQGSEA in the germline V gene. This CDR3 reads CSVARQNTQYF. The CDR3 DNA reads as TGCAGCGTTGCCCGACAGAATACGCAGTATTTT.

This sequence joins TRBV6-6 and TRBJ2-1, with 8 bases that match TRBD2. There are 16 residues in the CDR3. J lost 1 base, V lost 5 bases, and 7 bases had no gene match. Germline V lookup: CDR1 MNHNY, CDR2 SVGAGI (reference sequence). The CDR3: CASSALAEGSYNEQFF. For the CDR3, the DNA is TGTGCCAGCAGTGCACTAGCGGAGGGATCCTACAATGAGCAGTTCTTC.

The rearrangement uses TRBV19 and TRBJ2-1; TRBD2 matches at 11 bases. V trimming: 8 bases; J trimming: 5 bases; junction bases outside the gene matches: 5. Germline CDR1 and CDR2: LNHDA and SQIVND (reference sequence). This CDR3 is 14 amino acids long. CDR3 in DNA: TGTGCCAGTTCGGCTAGCGGGAGGAACAATGAGCAGTTCTTC. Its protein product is CASSASGRNNEQFF.

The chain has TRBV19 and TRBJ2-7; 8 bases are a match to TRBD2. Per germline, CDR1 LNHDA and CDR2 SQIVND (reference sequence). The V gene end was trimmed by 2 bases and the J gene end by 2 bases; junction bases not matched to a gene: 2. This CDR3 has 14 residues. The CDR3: CASSIREGPYEQYF. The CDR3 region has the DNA TGTGCCAGTAGTATACGGGAGGGCCCCTACGAGCAGTACTTC.

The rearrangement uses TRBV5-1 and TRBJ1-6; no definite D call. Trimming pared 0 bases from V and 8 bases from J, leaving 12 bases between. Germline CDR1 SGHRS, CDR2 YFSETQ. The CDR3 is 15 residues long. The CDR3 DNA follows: TGCGCCAGCAGCTTGGGGCCCAATATGGATTCACCCCTCCACTTT. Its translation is CASSLGPNMDSPLHF.

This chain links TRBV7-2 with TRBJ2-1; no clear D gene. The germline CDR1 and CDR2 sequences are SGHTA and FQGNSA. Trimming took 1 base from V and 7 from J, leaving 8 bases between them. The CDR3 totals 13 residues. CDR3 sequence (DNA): TGTGCCAGCAGCTTAGGTCTGCGTAATGAGCAGTTCTTC. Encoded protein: CASSLGLRNEQFF. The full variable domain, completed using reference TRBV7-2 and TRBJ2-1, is GAGVSQSPSNKVTEKGKDVELRCDPISGHTALYWYRQSLGQGLEFLIYFQGNSAPDKSGLPSDRFSAERTGGSVSTLTIQRTQQEDSAVYLCASSLGLRNEQFFGPGTRLTVL.

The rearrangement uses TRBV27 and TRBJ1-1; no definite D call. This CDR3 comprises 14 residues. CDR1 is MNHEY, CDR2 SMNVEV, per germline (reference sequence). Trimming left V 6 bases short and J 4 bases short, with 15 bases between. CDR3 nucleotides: TGTGCCAGCAGCCGATTTTCATGGACCACTGAAGCTTTCTTT. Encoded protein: CASSRFSWTTEAFF.

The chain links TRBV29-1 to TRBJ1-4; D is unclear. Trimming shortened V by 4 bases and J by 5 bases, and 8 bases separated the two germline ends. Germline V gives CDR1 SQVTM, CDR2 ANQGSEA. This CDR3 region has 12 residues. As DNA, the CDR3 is TGCAGCGTTGGGGAAACCAATGAAAAACTGTTTTTT. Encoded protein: CSVGETNEKLFF.

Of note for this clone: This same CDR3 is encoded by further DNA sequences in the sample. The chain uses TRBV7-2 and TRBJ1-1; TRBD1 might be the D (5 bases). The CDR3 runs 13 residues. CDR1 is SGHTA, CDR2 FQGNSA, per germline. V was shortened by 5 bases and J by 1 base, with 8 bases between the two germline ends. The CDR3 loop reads CASSLRGNTEAFF. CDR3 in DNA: TGTGCCAGCAGCCTAAGGGGGAACACTGAAGCTTTCTTT.

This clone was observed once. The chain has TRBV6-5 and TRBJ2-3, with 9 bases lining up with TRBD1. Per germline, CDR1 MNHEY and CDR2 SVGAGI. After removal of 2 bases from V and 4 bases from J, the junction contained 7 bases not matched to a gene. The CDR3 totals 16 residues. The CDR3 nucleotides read TGTGCCAGCAGTTACCAAGGGACAGGGCTGGCAGATACGCAGTATTTT. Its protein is CASSYQGTGLADTQYF.

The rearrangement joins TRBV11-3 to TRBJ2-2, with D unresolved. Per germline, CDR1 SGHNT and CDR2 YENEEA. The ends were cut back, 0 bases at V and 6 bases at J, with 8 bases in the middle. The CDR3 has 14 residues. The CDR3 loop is CASSLERVAGELFF. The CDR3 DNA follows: TGTGCCAGCAGCTTAGAACGAGTGGCCGGGGAGCTGTTTTTT.

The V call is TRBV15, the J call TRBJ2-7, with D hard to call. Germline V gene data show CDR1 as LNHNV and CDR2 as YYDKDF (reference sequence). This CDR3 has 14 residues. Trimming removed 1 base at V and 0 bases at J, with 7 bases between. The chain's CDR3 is CATSRAGGSYEQYF. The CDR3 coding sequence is TGTGCCACCAGCAGAGCCGGCGGCTCCTACGAGCAGTACTTC.

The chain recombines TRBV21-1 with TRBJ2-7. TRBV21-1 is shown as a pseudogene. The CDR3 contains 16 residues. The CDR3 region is CASSKFRGGRGSEQYF. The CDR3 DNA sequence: TGTGCCAGCAGCAAATTTCGTGGGGGGCGTGGGTCCGAGCAGTACTTC.

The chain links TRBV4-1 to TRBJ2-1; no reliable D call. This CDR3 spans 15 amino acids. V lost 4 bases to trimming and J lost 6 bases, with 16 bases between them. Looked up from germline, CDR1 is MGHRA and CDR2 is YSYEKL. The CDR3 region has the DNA TGCGCCAGCAGCCCTCCGGCAGGTTTCAGCAATGAGCAGTTCTTC. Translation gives CASSPPAGFSNEQFF.

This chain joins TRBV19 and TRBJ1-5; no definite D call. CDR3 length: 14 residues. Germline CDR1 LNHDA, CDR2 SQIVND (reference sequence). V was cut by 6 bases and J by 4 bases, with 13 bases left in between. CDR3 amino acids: CASRTTGTNQPQHF. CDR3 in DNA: TGTGCCAGTAGGACGACCGGAACTAATCAGCCCCAGCATTTT.

In nucleotides, the CDR3 is TGTGCCAGCAGTTTCAGGACAGGGAACACCGGGGAGCTGTTTTTT. The encoded protein is CASSFRTGNTGELFF. The chain carries TRBV7-2 and TRBJ2-2, with TRBD1 matching 7 bases. This CDR3 comprises 15 residues. V lost 6 bases to trimming and J lost 1 base; unmatched junction nucleotides: 5. Germline assignment: CDR1 SGHTA and CDR2 FQGNSA.

CDR3 nucleotides: TGTGCCAGCCAGCGGGATCACTCCTACGAGCAGTACTTC. The encoded protein is CASQRDHSYEQYF. The V and J genes are TRBV2 and TRBJ2-7, with 7 bases aligning to TRBD2. The ends lost 8 bases at V and 0 bases at J; junction bases unmatched: 4. The V gene's germline CDR1 is SNHLY and CDR2 FYNNEI. CDR3 length equals 13 residues.

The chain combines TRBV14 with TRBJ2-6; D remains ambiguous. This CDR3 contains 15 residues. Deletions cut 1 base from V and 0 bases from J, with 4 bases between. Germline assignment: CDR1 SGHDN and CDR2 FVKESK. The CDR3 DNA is TGTGCCAGCAGCCAAGTACTCTCTGGGGCCAACGTCCTGACTTTC. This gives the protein CASSQVLSGANVLTF.

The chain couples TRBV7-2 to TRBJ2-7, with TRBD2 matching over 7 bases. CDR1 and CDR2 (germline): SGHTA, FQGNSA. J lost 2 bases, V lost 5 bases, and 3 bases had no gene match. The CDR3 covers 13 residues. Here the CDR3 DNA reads TGTGCCAGCAGCAGTGGACTAGCCTACGAGCAGTACTTC. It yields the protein CASSSGLAYEQYF. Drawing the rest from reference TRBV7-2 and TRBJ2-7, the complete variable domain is GAGVSQSPSNKVTEKGKDVELRCDPISGHTALYWYRQSLGQGLEFLIYFQGNSAPDKSGLPSDRFSAERTGGSVSTLTIQRTQQEDSAVYLCASSSGLAYEQYFGPGTRLTVT.

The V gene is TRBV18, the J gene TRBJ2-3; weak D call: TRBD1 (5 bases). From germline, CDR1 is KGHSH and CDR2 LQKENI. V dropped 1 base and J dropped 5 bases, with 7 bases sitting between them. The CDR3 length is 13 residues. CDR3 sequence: CASSPQGLDTQYF. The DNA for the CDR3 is TGTGCCAGCTCACCACAGGGGCTAGATACGCAGTATTTT.

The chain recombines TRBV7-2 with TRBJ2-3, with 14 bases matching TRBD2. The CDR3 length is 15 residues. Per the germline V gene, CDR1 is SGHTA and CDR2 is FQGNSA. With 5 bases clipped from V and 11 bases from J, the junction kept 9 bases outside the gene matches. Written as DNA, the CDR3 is TGTGCCAGCAGCCCCAGCGGACTAGCGGGGGGCCGGCAGTATTTT. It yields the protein CASSPSGLAGGRQYF.

CDR3 sequence: CASSPGTSLWSETQYF. CDR3 sequence (DNA): TGTGCCAGCAGTCCAGGGACTAGTCTATGGTCAGAGACCCAGTACTTC. J is TRBJ2-5 and V is TRBV28; 8 bases map to TRBD2. The germline V gene encodes CDR1 MDHEN and CDR2 SYDVKM. The CDR3 runs to 16 residues. V dropped 5 bases and J dropped 4; count of bases not matched to a gene: 12.

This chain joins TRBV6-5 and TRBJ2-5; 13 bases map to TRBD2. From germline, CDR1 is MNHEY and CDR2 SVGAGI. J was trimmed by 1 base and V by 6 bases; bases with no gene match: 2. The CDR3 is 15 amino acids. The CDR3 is CASRTSGGTQETQYF. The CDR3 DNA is TGTGCCAGCAGGACTAGCGGGGGGACCCAAGAGACCCAGTACTTC.

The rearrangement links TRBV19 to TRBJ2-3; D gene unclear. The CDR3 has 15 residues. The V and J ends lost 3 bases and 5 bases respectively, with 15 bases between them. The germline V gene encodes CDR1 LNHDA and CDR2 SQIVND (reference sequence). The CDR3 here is CASSMTSVGGDTQYF. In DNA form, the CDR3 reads TGTGCCAGTAGTATGACGTCAGTCGGTGGAGATACGCAGTATTTT.

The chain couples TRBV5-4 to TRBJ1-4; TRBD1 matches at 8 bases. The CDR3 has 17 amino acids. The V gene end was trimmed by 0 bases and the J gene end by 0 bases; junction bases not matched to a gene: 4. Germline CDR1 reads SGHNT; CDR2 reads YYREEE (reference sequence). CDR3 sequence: CASSLVSGGTTNEKLFF. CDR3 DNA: TGTGCCAGCAGCTTGGTCTCAGGGGGCACAACTAATGAAAAACTGTTTTTT.

Written as DNA, the CDR3 is TGTGCCAGCAGTGACAACCAACAGGGGTATCGCACTGAAGCTTTCTTT. Translation: CASSDNQQGYRTEAFF. The chain has TRBV6-1 and TRBJ1-1; 7 bases are shared with TRBD1. V gave up 3 bases and J gave up 4 bases; unmatched junction bases: 11. The CDR3 contains 16 residues. Germline-derived CDR1 and CDR2 are MNHNS and SASEGT.

In nucleotides, the CDR3 is TGTGCCAGCTCACCACCGAACACCGGGGAGCTGTTTTTT. Its translation: CASSPPNTGELFF. This sequence joins TRBV18 and TRBJ2-2; no reliable D call. The CDR3 has 13 amino acids. V shed 0 bases and J shed 1 base, with 0 bases lying between them. The germline gives CDR1 KGHSH, CDR2 LQKENI.